The 25 T cell receptor beta chains given below trace back to one sample, sequenced in a study of T-cell memory formation after mild COVID-19 (dated by TCRdb to about 2021). Receptors were amplified or captured by 5' RACE. Instrument on record: Illumina NovaSeq 6000. Using fastp at Q25 and MiXCR, TCRdb reprocessed the public reads and kept productive beta chains. Every entry covers one CDR3 protein and lists the most common genes and DNA from its rows. The sample yields 150,000 or so distinct CDR3 sequences; around 27% were counted once. Jointly, the top ten make up around 24% of the sample. Sequenced sample: PBMCs or a T cell subset sorted from them (not recorded which). These receptors were taken from an adult woman who had mild COVID-19 (a few samples of this study predate the infection). The sample titles of this study are shuffled in the database, so cell type and time point are left out; the donor was told from shared clones.

Only a few counts were recorded for this clonotype. The chain links TRBV7-9 to TRBJ1-4; 8 nucleotides agree with TRBD1. Trimming took 4 bases from V and 0 from J; bases not matched to a gene: 7. Germline values: CDR1 SEHNR, CDR2 FQNEAQ (reference sequence). The CDR3 loop spans 17 amino acids. The chain's CDR3 is CASSYAGTGATNEKLFF. The CDR3 DNA reads as TGTGCCAGCAGCTATGCCGGGACAGGAGCAACTAATGAAAAACTGTTTTTT.

The chain couples TRBV7-9 to TRBJ2-2, with 12 positions matching TRBD1. The CDR3 is 19 residues long. Trimming removed 5 bases from V and 0 bases from J; junction bases left unmatched: 10. Germline assignment: CDR1 SEHNR and CDR2 FQNEAQ (reference sequence). CDR3 nucleotides: TGTGCCAGCAGCCCTCTTCCGGGACAGGGGGCACCGAACACCGGGGAGCTGTTTTTT. It yields the protein CASSPLPGQGAPNTGELFF.

This clonotype has a single count. The chain combines TRBV7-9 with TRBJ2-5; D may correspond to TRBD1 or TRBD2 (5 bases each). Germline loops: CDR1 SEHNR, CDR2 FQNEAQ (reference sequence). This CDR3 is built from 17 residues. The V and J ends lost 4 bases and 4 bases respectively, with 22 bases between them. The CDR3 DNA reads as TGTGCCAGCAGCTCCCACCTAACCAGGGAACGGGGAGAGACCCAGTACTTC. It yields the protein CASSSHLTRERGETQYF.

This clonotype turned up a few times. The CDR3 bases are TGTGCCAGCAGCCCGAAGGGACAGGCGATCTACGAGCAGTACTTC. Amino acids: CASSPKGQAIYEQYF. The V gene is TRBV7-9, the J gene TRBJ2-7, with 8 bases identical to TRBD1. Germline V gene data show CDR1 as SEHNR and CDR2 as FQNEAQ (reference sequence). Trimming removed 5 bases from V and 3 bases from J; junction bases left unmatched: 9. There are 15 residues in the CDR3. Supplemented by reference TRBV7-9 and TRBJ2-7, the full variable domain reads DTGVSQNPRHKITKRGQNVTFRCDPISEHNRLYWYRQTLGQGPEFLTYFQNEAQLEKSRLLSDRFSAERPKGSFSTLEIQRTEQGDSAMYLCASSPKGQAIYEQYFGPGTRLTVT.

This chain uses TRBV7-2 with TRBJ2-3; D possibly corresponds to TRBD1 (6 bases). CDR1 is SGHTA, CDR2 FQGNSA, per germline. Trimming stripped 4 bases from V and 6 bases from J, with 14 bases between. The CDR3 consists of 14 residues. CDR3 protein: CASSSRQALDTQYF. Written as DNA, the CDR3 is TGTGCCAGCAGCTCGCGACAGGCCCTGGATACGCAGTATTTT.

This clonotype turned up a few times. The chain links TRBV7-9 to TRBJ2-7; unclear D gene. The CDR3 has 15 residues. The germline gives CDR1 SEHNR, CDR2 FQNEAQ (reference sequence). The V end lost 5 bases, the J end lost 2 bases, and 16 bases lay between the germline ends. The CDR3, as DNA: TGTGCCAGCAGCACCGGGTCCGAATCAACCTACGAGCAGTACTTC. It is translated as CASSTGSESTYEQYF.

This clonotype has just a few counts. The gene calls are TRBV4-3 and TRBJ2-6, with D possibly TRBD2 on 5 matching bases. V lost 3 bases and J 0 bases, leaving 9 bases between the germline ends. Germline loops: CDR1 LGHNA, CDR2 YSLEER. This CDR3 contains 16 residues. CDR3 nucleotide sequence: TGCGCCAGCAGCCAGGACTCCTACTCTGGGGCCAACGTCCTGACTTTC. It is translated as CASSQDSYSGANVLTF.

The chain carries TRBV6-2 or TRBV6-3 and TRBJ2-3, with TRBD1 as a possible D gene (6 bases). The CDR3 is made up of 13 amino acids. Trimming left V 5 bases short and J 4 bases short, with 10 bases between. Germline CDR1 is MNHEY and CDR2 is SVGEGT. As DNA, the CDR3 is TGTGCCAGCAGTACTTCAGGGGCAGATACGCAGTATTTT. Its protein product is CASSTSGADTQYF.

This clonotype was seen only a few times. The chain couples TRBV7-9 to TRBJ1-2, with TRBD1 matching 8 bases. CDR1 and CDR2 from the germline V gene are SEHNR and FQNEAQ (reference sequence). J was trimmed by 4 bases and V by 5 bases; bases with no gene match: 9. This CDR3 region has 15 residues. CDR3 nucleotide sequence: TGTGCCAGCAGCCCCCCCCAGGGGGCCGGCTATGGCTACACCTTC. Amino acids: CASSPPQGAGYGYTF.

The J gene is TRBJ2-5, the V gene TRBV3-1; 7 bases agree with TRBD2. Germline CDR1 and CDR2: LGHDT and YNNKEL (reference sequence). The J segment lost 2 bases and the V segment lost 4 bases, leaving 19 bases of the junction unmatched. CDR3 length equals 19 residues. CDR3 sequence reads: CASSPLTLADPGDQETQYF. The CDR3 bases are TGTGCCAGCAGCCCCCTGACGCTAGCGGATCCGGGGGATCAAGAGACCCAGTACTTC.

This clonotype showed up just a few times. The chain carries TRBV20-1 and TRBJ1-1, with 7 positions matching TRBD1. Germline CDR1 reads DFQATT; CDR2 reads SNEGSKA (reference sequence). This CDR3 is 13 amino acids long. Trimming at V came to 6 bases and at J to 1 base, leaving 5 bases not matched to a gene. CDR3 bases: TGCAGTGCCGTGGGACAGTGGAACACTGAAGCTTTCTTT. It yields the protein CSAVGQWNTEAFF.

This sequence joins TRBV6-5 and TRBJ2-2, with D tentatively TRBD1 (6 bases). CDR1 and CDR2 (germline): MNHEY, SVGAGI. The V gene lost 8 bases and the J gene lost 5 bases, with 24 bases spanning the gap. This CDR3 comprises 17 residues. The CDR3 coding sequence is TGTGCCAGCTCTCCCGCCCCGAGAGGGGGTTTTACCGGGGAGCTGTTTTTT. Its translation is CASSPAPRGGFTGELFF.

This clonotype was recorded a few times. CDR3 coding DNA: TGTGCCAGCCGATTTCCCCGGGACAGCGTCTCCTACGAGCAGTACTTC. This gives the protein CASRFPRDSVSYEQYF. V gene TRBV2 combines with J gene TRBJ2-7, with 7 bases aligning to TRBD1. Germline trimming cut 8 bases from V and 0 bases from J; bases unmatched to any gene: 13. CDR1 is SNHLY and CDR2 is FYNNEI in the germline V gene. CDR3 size: 16 residues.

Only one count was recorded for this clonotype. The chain links TRBV5-1 to TRBJ1-1; D not resolved. The CDR3 totals 13 residues. Germline V gene sequence: CDR1 SGHRS, CDR2 YFSETQ. Trimming took off 0 bases at V and 13 bases at J, with 16 bases between the two ends. CDR3 region: CASSLATGSHLFF. The CDR3 coding sequence is TGCGCCAGCAGCTTGGCTACGGGCAGCCATCTTTTCTTT.

The table lists this clonotype with many counts. The V call is TRBV19, the J call TRBJ2-3; perhaps TRBD2 as D (6 bases). This CDR3 has 17 residues. Per the germline V gene, CDR1 is LNHDA and CDR2 is SQIVND (reference sequence). The V end lost 0 bases, the J end lost 3 bases, and 16 bases lay between the germline ends. The CDR3 loop is CASSIDPSAGGTDTQYF. The CDR3 region has the DNA TGTGCCAGTAGTATAGACCCCTCAGCGGGCGGGACAGATACGCAGTATTTT. The whole variable domain, remainder taken from reference TRBV19 and TRBJ2-3, is DGGITQSPKYLFRKEGQNVTLSCEQNLNHDAMYWYRQDPGQGLRLIYYSQIVNDFQKGDIAEGYSVSREKKESFPLTVTSAQKNPTAFYLCASSIDPSAGGTDTQYFGPGTRLTVL.

This clonotype was seen more than once but under ten times. The chain combines TRBV7-6 with TRBJ2-7; a weak D match, TRBD1 (6 bases). V was clipped by 1 base and J by 2 bases, with 9 bases between them. Germline V gene sequence: CDR1 SGHVS, CDR2 FNYEAQ. CDR3 length: 14 amino acids. The CDR3 loop reads CASSLETGPYEQYF. In nucleotides, the CDR3 is TGTGCCAGCAGCTTAGAGACAGGCCCCTACGAGCAGTACTTC.

The chain joins TRBV5-4 to TRBJ2-4; D unclear. Per the germline V gene, CDR1 is SGHNT and CDR2 is YYREEE (reference sequence). V was trimmed by 2 bases and J by 0 bases, leaving 6 bases between them. CDR3 length equals 14 residues. The CDR3 spells CASSFTGAKNIQYF. The CDR3 nucleotides are TGTGCCAGCAGCTTCACTGGAGCCAAAAACATTCAGTACTTC.

The J gene is TRBJ1-1, the V gene TRBV19; 7 nucleotides match TRBD1. V lost 5 bases, J lost 4 bases, and 7 bases stayed unmatched. Germline V gene data show CDR1 as LNHDA and CDR2 as SQIVND (reference sequence). The CDR3 length is 14 residues. The CDR3 DNA sequence: TGTGCCAGTAGTCTTGAGACAGGGACCACTGAAGCTTTCTTT. It translates to CASSLETGTTEAFF. The variable domain in full, completed from reference TRBV19 and TRBJ1-1, reads DGGITQSPKYLFRKEGQNVTLSCEQNLNHDAMYWYRQDPGQGLRLIYYSQIVNDFQKGDIAEGYSVSREKKESFPLTVTSAQKNPTAFYLCASSLETGTTEAFFGQGTRLTVV.

This clonotype was picked up one time. This chain links TRBV7-9 with TRBJ1-2; no clear D gene. This CDR3 region has 13 residues. Germline V gene data show CDR1 as SEHNR and CDR2 as FQNEAQ (reference sequence). V lost 0 bases and J 6 bases, leaving 8 bases between the germline ends. CDR3 residues: CASSLAGLDGYTF. The DNA for the CDR3 is TGTGCCAGCAGCTTAGCAGGGTTGGATGGCTACACCTTC.

This clonotype has just a few counts. V gene TRBV5-1 combines with J gene TRBJ2-5; perhaps TRBD2 as D (6 bases). The CDR3 has 14 amino acids. V lost 4 bases and J 5 bases, leaving 15 bases between the germline ends. Germline lookup yields CDR1 SGHRS and CDR2 YFSETQ. CDR3 DNA: TGCGCCAGCAGCCCCTTAGCGGACCGGGAGACCCAGTACTTC. Protein product: CASSPLADRETQYF.

V and J are TRBV6-5 and TRBJ2-3; the match to TRBD2 covers 10 bases. Germline V CDR1 and CDR2: MNHEY, SVGAGI. The CDR3 extends over 19 amino acids. V trimming: 0 bases; J trimming: 2 bases; junction bases outside the gene matches: 11. In nucleotides, the CDR3 is TGTGCCAGCAGTTACTCGAGTCTAGCGGGAGAGCTAATCACAGATACGCAGTATTTT. Its translation is CASSYSSLAGELITDTQYF.

This clonotype appeared a few times. The chain employs TRBV7-9 and TRBJ2-7; D is undetermined. Germline V gene data show CDR1 as SEHNR and CDR2 as FQNEAQ (reference sequence). Trimming left V 0 bases short and J 0 bases short, with 9 bases between. This CDR3 region has 15 residues. This CDR3 reads CASSLAPRDSYEQYF. As DNA, the CDR3 is TGTGCCAGCAGCTTAGCCCCTAGAGACTCCTACGAGCAGTACTTC.

Only a few counts were recorded for this clonotype. The chain has TRBV6-5 and TRBJ1-1; TRBD1 might be the D (5 bases). There are 14 residues in the CDR3. Deletions cut 6 bases from V and 5 bases from J, with 16 bases between. Germline CDR1 MNHEY, CDR2 SVGAGI. For the CDR3, the DNA is TGTGCCAGCAGCCCAGATGATGGGACGACTGAAGCTTTCTTT. This sequence encodes CASSPDDGTTEAFF.

This sequence joins TRBV20-1 and TRBJ2-3; D ambiguous. V dropped 4 bases and J dropped 1 base, with 12 bases sitting between them. This CDR3 spans 14 amino acids. In germline, CDR1 is DFQATT, CDR2 SNEGSKA (reference sequence). The CDR3 DNA follows: TGCAGTGCTACGCGAATACTGGGCACAGATACGCAGTATTTT. It translates to CSATRILGTDTQYF.

The chain is built from TRBV7-9 and TRBJ2-7; D possibly matches TRBD1 or TRBD2 (6 bases each). Germline V lookup: CDR1 SEHNR, CDR2 FQNEAQ (reference sequence). The V end was cut by 1 base, the J end by 4 bases, with 14 bases between. This CDR3 is 15 amino acids long. The CDR3 loop is CASSLGRGQLYEQYF. Written as DNA, the CDR3 is TGTGCCAGCAGCTTAGGGAGGGGACAATTATACGAGCAGTACTTC.